The 21 T cell receptor beta chains listed next were all sequenced from one sample in a study of blood T cell repertoires in COVID-19. Clones were sequenced by immunoSEQ multiplex PCR, and TCRdb holds only the in-frame ones, with some missing. This sample has hundreds of thousands of clones, with more than 70% found just once. The sequencing sample was made of PBMCs or T cells enriched from blood (not recorded which). The receptors originated from a young man with acute COVID-19.

The rearrangement joins TRBV21-1 to TRBJ1-5; TRBD1 is taken as the D call from the table, unchecked against the DNA. TRBV21-1 is a documented pseudogene. The CDR3 runs to 15 residues. The CDR3 is CASSDRDTSNQPQHF. The DNA of the CDR3 is TGTGCCAGCAGCGACCGGGACACAAGCAATCAGCCCCAGCATTTT.

The rearrangement uses TRBV20-1 and TRBJ2-3; perhaps TRBD2 as D (6 bases). Trimming cost V 6 bases and J 1 base, with 17 bases left between them. This CDR3 contains 15 residues. CDR1 and CDR2 (germline): DFQATT, SNEGSKA (reference sequence). CDR3 protein: CSASPSDTRTDTQYF. The CDR3 DNA follows: TGCAGTGCCAGTCCTAGCGATACTCGCACAGATACGCAGTATTTT.

The chain couples TRBV5-1 to TRBJ2-7; 8 bases line up with TRBD2. This CDR3 has 15 residues. V lost 2 bases and J lost 6; bases outside the gene matches: 10. Per the germline V gene, CDR1 is SGHRS and CDR2 is YFSETQ. This CDR3 reads CASSLGLAGSSEQYF. Written as DNA, the CDR3 is TGCGCCAGCAGCTTAGGACTAGCTGGGAGCTCCGAGCAGTACTTC.

This clone appeared once. The same CDR3 is also encoded by other DNA sequences in this sample. The chain links TRBV19 to TRBJ2-3, with 7 nucleotides matching TRBD2. CDR3 size: 14 residues. Trimming cost V 5 bases and J 1 base; bases outside gene matches: 3. Per germline, CDR1 LNHDA and CDR2 SQIVND (reference sequence). CDR3 coding DNA: TGTGCCAGTAGTTCCCGGGGGGGCACAGATACGCAGTATTTT. Encoded protein: CASSSRGGTDTQYF.

Comments on this clone: Other DNA sequences within the sample encode an identical CDR3. The V gene is TRBV6-5, the J gene TRBJ1-2; TRBD1 agrees at 7 bases. V was clipped by 6 bases and J by 4 bases; unmatched bases: 5. Germline CDR1 reads MNHEY; CDR2 reads SVGAGI. The length of the CDR3 is 13 residues. The CDR3 nucleotides read TGTGCCAGCAGCTCCGGGACAGTCTATGGCTACACCTTC. It translates to CASSSGTVYGYTF.

The chain combines TRBV10-3 with TRBJ2-3, with D perhaps matching TRBD2 (5 bases). Trimming removed 2 bases at V and 6 bases at J, with 12 bases between. The CDR3 has 14 residues. Germline V CDR1 and CDR2: ENHRY, SYGVKD. The CDR3 loop is CAISEILATDTQYF. The CDR3 nucleotides read TGTGCCATCAGTGAGATTCTAGCTACCGATACGCAGTATTTT.

This chain links TRBV28 with TRBJ1-4, with no clear D. From germline, CDR1 is MDHEN and CDR2 SYDVKM. V was clipped by 9 bases and J by 5 bases, with 25 bases between them. The CDR3 has 17 residues. In DNA form, the CDR3 reads TGTGCCAGTGTCACGAGGGAGGTAGCCCTCCGCAATGAAAAACTGTTTTTT. It yields the protein CASVTREVALRNEKLFF.

J is TRBJ2-1 and V is TRBV5-4; 8 nucleotides agree with TRBD1. The CDR3 totals 14 residues. The junction had 8 bases not matched to a gene; V was cut back by 4 bases and J by 8 bases. Looked up from germline, CDR1 is SGHNT and CDR2 is YYREEE (reference sequence). The CDR3 region is CASSKADRAHEQFF. For the CDR3, the DNA is TGTGCCAGCAGCAAGGCGGACAGGGCCCATGAGCAGTTCTTC.

The V call is TRBV19, the J call TRBJ1-2; D ambiguous. Per the germline V gene, CDR1 is LNHDA and CDR2 is SQIVND (reference sequence). V gave up 4 bases and J gave up 4 bases, with 10 bases separating them. This CDR3 has 13 amino acids. Here the CDR3 reads CASSSRRAYGYTF. The CDR3 nucleotides read TGTGCCAGTAGTAGCCGGCGGGCCTATGGCTACACCTTC.

This rearrangement joins TRBV18 to TRBJ1-1; tentative D call: TRBD1 (6 bases). V lost 2 bases to trimming and J lost 5 bases, with 12 bases between them. CDR1 is KGHSH, CDR2 LQKENI, per germline. The CDR3 extends over 14 amino acids. The CDR3 region is CASSPLGRGTEAFF. The CDR3, as DNA: TGTGCCAGCTCACCATTGGGCAGGGGTACTGAAGCTTTCTTT.

The chain combines TRBV6-5 with TRBJ1-1; weak D call: TRBD1 (5 bases). V lost 2 bases to trimming and J lost 11 bases, with 12 bases between them. The CDR3 totals 12 residues. CDR1 MNHEY and CDR2 SVGAGI come from the germline V gene. This CDR3 is CASSYGPGRAFF. The CDR3 nucleotides read TGTGCCAGCAGTTACGGACCAGGGCGGGCTTTCTTT.

The rearrangement joins TRBV3-1 (or the pseudogene TRBV3-2) to TRBJ1-2, with D hard to call. Trimming pared 4 bases from V and 4 bases from J, leaving 22 bases between. Germline CDR1 reads LGHDT; CDR2 reads YNNKEL (reference sequence). CDR3 length equals 17 residues. The DNA of the CDR3 is TGTGCCAGCAGCCGTCGAGGAAGACGACCGCTGGCCTATGGCTACACCTTC. The encoded protein is CASSRRGRRPLAYGYTF.

The gene calls are TRBV6-2 or TRBV6-3 and TRBJ2-3; D is uncertain. CDR3 length equals 14 residues. The V end was cut by 2 bases, the J end by 0 bases, with 6 bases between. The germline V gene has CDR1 MNHEY and CDR2 SVGEGT. CDR3 in amino acids: CASSYGWSTDTQYF. CDR3 in DNA: TGTGCCAGCAGTTACGGCTGGAGCACAGATACGCAGTATTTT.

V is TRBV5-4 and J is TRBJ2-2; 12 bases are a match to TRBD2. V dropped 4 bases and J dropped 4; count of bases not matched to a gene: 8. Germline CDR1 SGHNT, CDR2 YYREEE (reference sequence). CDR3 length: 17 amino acids. CDR3 in DNA: TGTGCCAGCAGCCTTCTAGCGGGGGGGCACGGCACCGGGGAGCTGTTTTTT. Protein product: CASSLLAGGHGTGELFF.

The chain links TRBV6-1 to TRBJ2-1; D possibly corresponds to TRBD2 (5 bases). This CDR3 has 15 residues. Germline V gives CDR1 MNHNS, CDR2 SASEGT. V lost 1 base and J 5 bases, leaving 12 bases between the germline ends. CDR3: CASSEEAVYHNEQFF. In DNA form, the CDR3 reads TGTGCCAGCAGTGAAGAAGCGGTGTACCACAATGAGCAGTTCTTC.

The CDR3 loop reads CASSQNRASNYGYTF. CDR3 sequence (DNA): TGTGCCAGCAGCCAGAACAGGGCTTCTAACTATGGCTACACCTTC. The chain employs TRBV6-5 and TRBJ1-2; D may be TRBD1 (6 bases). CDR1 and CDR2 (germline): MNHEY, SVGAGI. Deletions cut 6 bases from V and 0 bases from J, with 14 bases between. CDR3 length equals 15 residues.

The chain is built from TRBV6-5 and TRBJ1-2; weak D call: TRBD1 (6 bases). The CDR3 has 13 amino acids. CDR1 is MNHEY, CDR2 SVGAGI, per germline. V gave up 6 bases and J gave up 4 bases, with 12 bases separating them. CDR3 sequence: CASRPQGFYGYTF. The CDR3 nucleotides read TGTGCCAGCAGGCCGCAGGGGTTCTATGGCTACACCTTC.

The rearrangement links TRBV6-5 to TRBJ2-2, with TRBD1 matching over 7 bases. Germline assignment: CDR1 MNHEY and CDR2 SVGAGI. After removal of 6 bases from V and 6 bases from J, the junction contained 10 bases not matched to a gene. This CDR3 is built from 15 residues. CDR3 loop: CASRGDRGDAGELFF. In nucleotides, the CDR3 is TGTGCCAGCAGGGGGGACAGAGGGGACGCCGGGGAGCTGTTTTTT.

The chain joins TRBV5-1 to TRBJ2-3; the match to TRBD2 covers 8 bases. Germline V gives CDR1 SGHRS, CDR2 YFSETQ. The V segment lost 3 bases and the J segment 0 bases; nucleotides outside the gene matches: 9. The CDR3 has 17 residues. Written as DNA, the CDR3 is TGCGCCAGCAGCTCCACCAGCGGGGGTATTAGCACAGATACGCAGTATTTT. Residues: CASSSTSGGISTDTQYF.

CDR3 residues: CSVDDRGPYTEAFF. CDR3 DNA sequence: TGCAGCGTTGACGACAGGGGCCCATACACTGAAGCTTTCTTT. The chain links TRBV29-1 to TRBJ1-1, with 8 bases identical to TRBD1. Per germline, CDR1 SQVTM and CDR2 ANQGSEA. This CDR3 is built from 14 residues. V lost 3 bases to trimming and J lost 3 bases; unmatched junction nucleotides: 6.

V usage is TRBV5-4 and J usage is TRBJ1-1; tentatively, D is TRBD1 (6 bases). CDR1 is SGHNT and CDR2 is YYREEE in the germline V gene (reference sequence). Trimming took 0 bases from V and 4 from J, leaving 13 bases between them. This CDR3 is built from 15 residues. The CDR3 sequence: CASSLGDRIGTEAFF. In DNA form, the CDR3 reads TGTGCCAGCAGCTTGGGAGACAGGATAGGCACTGAAGCTTTCTTT.